This T cell receptor (beta chain) originates from a study of T cells in women clearing cervical HPV infection. Study information: HLA type stays a possible confounder, typing being limited.

TCRdb's copy holds only in-frame clones and misses some; the assay was immunoSEQ multiplex PCR. Its table lists 30,000 to 45,000 clones. Whole-study results and caveats: Timing of associations relative to infection is unclear; T-cell subsets were not isolated.

V was pared by 5 bases and J by 2 bases, with 15 bases between. The V gene's germline CDR1 is LNHDA and CDR2 SQIVND (reference sequence). The CDR3 totals 16 residues. With regard to this clone: Its matching antigen is unknown. The missing CDR3 end, 3 residues past where the read stops, is filled in from the germline J gene.

The sequenced material came from blood buffy coat. The origin of this receptor is a woman between 18 and 70 years old with a cervical HPV16 infection that either progressed to CIN3+ or cleared (not recorded which). This sequence joins TRBV19 and TRBJ2-2; possible D gene TRBD1, 6 bases. The sequenced CDR3 bases are TGTGCCAGTAGTCGAACGCGGACAGATAACACCGGGGAG. Translated, it gives CASSRTRTDNTGE. The CDR3, in full, reads CASSRTRTDNTGELFF.